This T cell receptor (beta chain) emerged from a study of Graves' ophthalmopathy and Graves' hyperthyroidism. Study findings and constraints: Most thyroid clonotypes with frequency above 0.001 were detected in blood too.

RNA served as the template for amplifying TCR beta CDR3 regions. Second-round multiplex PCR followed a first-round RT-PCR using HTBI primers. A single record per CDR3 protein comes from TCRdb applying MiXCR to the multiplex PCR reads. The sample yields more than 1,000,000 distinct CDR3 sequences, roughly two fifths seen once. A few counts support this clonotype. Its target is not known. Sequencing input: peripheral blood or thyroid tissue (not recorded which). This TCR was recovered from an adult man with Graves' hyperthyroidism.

This CDR3 reads CSASRPGGGRETQYF. The DNA of the CDR3 is TGCAGTGCTAGCCGACCGGGCGGCGGGAGGGAGACCCAGTACTTC. V is TRBV20-1 and J is TRBJ2-5, with TRBD2 identical over 8 bases. Germline lookup yields CDR1 DFQATT and CDR2 SNEGSKA (reference sequence). V lost 3 bases to trimming and J lost 5 bases; unmatched junction nucleotides: 11. CDR3 length: 15 residues.